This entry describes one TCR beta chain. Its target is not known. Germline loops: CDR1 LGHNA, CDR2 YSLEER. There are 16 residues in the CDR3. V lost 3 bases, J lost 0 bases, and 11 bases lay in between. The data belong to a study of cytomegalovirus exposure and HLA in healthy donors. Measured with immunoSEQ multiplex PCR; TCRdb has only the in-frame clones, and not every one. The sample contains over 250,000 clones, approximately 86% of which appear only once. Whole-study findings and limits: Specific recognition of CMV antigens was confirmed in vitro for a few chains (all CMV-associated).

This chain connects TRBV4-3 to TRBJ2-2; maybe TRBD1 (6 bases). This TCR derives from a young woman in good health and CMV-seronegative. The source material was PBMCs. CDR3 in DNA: TGCGCCAGCAGCCAGGACAGACTCGCGAACACCGGGGAGCTGTTTTTT. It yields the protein CASSQDRLANTGELFF.